This TCR beta chain comes out of a study of blood T cell repertoires in COVID-19. In the study overall: PBMCs, B-cell-depleted T cells, or T cells provided the cDNA or gDNA that made up the material.

Recruitment covered fewer than 25 US areas and drew participants whose ages spanned roughly 18 to 90 years. Participants' own reports of clinical history determined their cohort assignment. This table comes from immunoSEQ multiplex PCR, and its TCRdb copy is limited to in-frame clones, with some not included. This sample has 250,000 to 300,000 clones, with around 89% found just once. This CDR3 comprises 15 residues. V shed 3 bases, J shed 7 bases, and the junction held 5 bases outside the gene matches. Germline V gives CDR1 KGHDR, CDR2 SFDVKD. The sample comprised PBMCs or T cells enriched from blood (not recorded which). The sequence derives from a woman between 55 and 75 years old in a cohort exposed to, infected with or recovered from COVID-19 (not recorded which). This chain uses TRBV24-1 with TRBJ1-5; TRBD1 matches at 10 bases. The CDR3 DNA is TGTGCCACCAGTGATCCGGGACAGGGGAACCAGCCCCAGCATTTT. It encodes CATSDPGQGNQPQHF.